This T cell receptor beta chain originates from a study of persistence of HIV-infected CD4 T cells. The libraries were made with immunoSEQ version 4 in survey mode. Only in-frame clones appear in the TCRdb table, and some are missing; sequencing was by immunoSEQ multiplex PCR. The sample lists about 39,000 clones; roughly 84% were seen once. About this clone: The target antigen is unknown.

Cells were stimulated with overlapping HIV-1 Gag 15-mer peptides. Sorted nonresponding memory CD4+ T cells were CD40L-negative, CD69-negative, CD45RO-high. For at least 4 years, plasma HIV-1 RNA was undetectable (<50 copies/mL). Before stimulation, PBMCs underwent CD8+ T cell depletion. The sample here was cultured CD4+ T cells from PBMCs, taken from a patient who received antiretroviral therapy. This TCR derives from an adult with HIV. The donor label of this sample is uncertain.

The CDR3 loop is CASGDRTPFF. In DNA, the CDR3 is TGCGCCAGCGGAGACAGGACGCCTTTCTTT. J is TRBJ1-1 and V is TRBV5-1; D is perhaps TRBD1 (6 bases). The CDR3 has 10 amino acids. Germline CDR1 SGHRS, CDR2 YFSETQ. Trimming cost V 7 bases and J 12 bases, with 13 bases left between them.